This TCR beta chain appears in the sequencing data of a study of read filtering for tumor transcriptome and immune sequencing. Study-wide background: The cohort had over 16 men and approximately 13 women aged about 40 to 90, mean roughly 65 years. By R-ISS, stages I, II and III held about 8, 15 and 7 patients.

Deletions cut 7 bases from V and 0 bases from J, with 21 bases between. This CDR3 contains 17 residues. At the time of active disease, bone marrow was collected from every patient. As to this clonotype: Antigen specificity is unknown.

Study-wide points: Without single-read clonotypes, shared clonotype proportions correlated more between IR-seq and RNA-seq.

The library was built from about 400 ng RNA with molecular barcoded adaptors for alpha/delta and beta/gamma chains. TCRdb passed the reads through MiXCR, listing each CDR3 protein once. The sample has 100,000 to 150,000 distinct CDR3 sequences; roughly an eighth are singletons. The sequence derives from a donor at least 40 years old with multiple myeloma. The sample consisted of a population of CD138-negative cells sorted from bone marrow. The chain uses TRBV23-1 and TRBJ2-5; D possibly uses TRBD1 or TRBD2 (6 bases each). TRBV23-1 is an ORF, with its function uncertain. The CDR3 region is CASTGARGRGHQETQYF. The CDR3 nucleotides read TGCGCCAGCACCGGGGCACGGGGGCGCGGACACCAAGAGACCCAGTACTTC.